What follows is one T cell receptor beta chain and its context. The data belong to a study of human T cells and chemical hapten exposure. TCRdb reprocessed the RACE reads with MiXCR, giving one entry per CDR3 protein. This table holds roughly 74,000 distinct CDR3 sequences, 32% found once. From germline, CDR1 is LGHDT and CDR2 YNNKEL (reference sequence). The CDR3 is made up of 15 amino acids. Trimming took off 1 base at V and 11 bases at J, with 18 bases between the two ends. This sample's time point: patch test 1, 2 weeks after DPC sensitization. The treatment denotes: therapeutic diphenylcyclopropenone sensitization with weekly scalp DPC.

Sequencing used whole blood, obtained in connection with sensitization to the hapten diphenylcyclopropenone (DPC). This receptor was taken from a man aged 35-49 years with alopecia areata. Some clones in this sample may be carry-over from other donors' samples. The rearrangement links TRBV3-1 to TRBJ1-5; TRBD1 might be the D (5 bases). The CDR3 DNA reads as TGTGCCAGCAGCCAAGGTCCAGGGCCCTCATGGGCCCAGCATTTT. It translates to CASSQGPGPSWAQHF. The variable domain in full, with the rest retrieved from reference TRBV3-1 and TRBJ1-5, is DTAVSQTPKYLVTQMGNDKSIKCEQNLGHDTMYWYKQDSKKFLKIMFSYNNKELIINETVPNRFSPKSPDKAHLNLHINSLELGDSAVYFCASSQGPGPSWAQHFGDGTRLSIL.